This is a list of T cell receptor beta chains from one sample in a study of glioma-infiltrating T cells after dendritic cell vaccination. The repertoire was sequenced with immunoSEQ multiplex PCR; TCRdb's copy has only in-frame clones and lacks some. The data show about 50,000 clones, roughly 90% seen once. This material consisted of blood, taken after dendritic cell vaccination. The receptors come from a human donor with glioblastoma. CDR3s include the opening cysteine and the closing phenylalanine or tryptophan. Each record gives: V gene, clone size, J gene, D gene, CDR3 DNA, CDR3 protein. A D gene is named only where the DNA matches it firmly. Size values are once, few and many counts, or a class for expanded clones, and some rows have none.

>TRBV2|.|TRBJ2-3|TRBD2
TGTGCCAGCAGTGAAGCGCTTCCTAGCGGGCCCACAGATACGCAGTATTTT
CASSEALPSGPTDTQYF
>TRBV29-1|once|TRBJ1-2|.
TGCAGCGTTGAAAACCCCCCCGGTACCTATGGCTACACCTTC
CSVENPPGTYGYTF
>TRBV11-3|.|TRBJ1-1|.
TGTGCCAGCAGCTTAGGAGGGATGAACACTGAAGCTTTCTTT
CASSLGGMNTEAFF
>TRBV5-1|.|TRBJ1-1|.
TGCGCCAGCAGCCTAAATCGGGGGGACACTGAAGCTTTCTTT
CASSLNRGDTEAFF
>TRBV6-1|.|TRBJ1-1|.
TGTGCCAGCAGTACATACAGGGTGGGGAACACTGAAGCTTTCTTT
CASSTYRVGNTEAFF
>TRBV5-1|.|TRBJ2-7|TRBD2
TGCGCCAGCAGCTTACTAGCGGGGGTTACCTACGAGCAGTACTTC
CASSLLAGVTYEQYF
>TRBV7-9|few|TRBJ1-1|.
TGTGCCAGCAGCTTACATAACAGGGCGAACACTGAAGCTTTCTTT
CASSLHNRANTEAFF
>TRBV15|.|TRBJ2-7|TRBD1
TGTGCCACCAGCAGAGTAGACAGGGTGGGCTCCTACGAGCAGTACTTC
CATSRVDRVGSYEQYF
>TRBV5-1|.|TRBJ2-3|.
TGCGCCAGCAGCCTACCCTCCCCAGATACGCAGTATTTT
CASSLPSPDTQYF
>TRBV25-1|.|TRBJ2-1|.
TGTGCAGTTGACTTATTCTACAATGAGCAGTTCTTC
CAVDLFYNEQFF
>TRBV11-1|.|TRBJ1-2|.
TGTGCCAGCAGCTTAGGGAGAACCTATGGCTACACCTTC
CASSLGRTYGYTF
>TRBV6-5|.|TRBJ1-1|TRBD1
TGTGCCAGCAGTTACTCACAGGGGACAGCTTTCTTT
CASSYSQGTAFF
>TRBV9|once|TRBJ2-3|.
TGTGCCAGCAGCGTCCAACCACGAGGGGGACTACGAGGGGATACGCAGTATTTT
CASSVQPRGGLRGDTQYF
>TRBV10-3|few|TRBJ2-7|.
TGTGCCATCAGTGGGACTTACTTCGAGCAGTACTTC
CAISGTYFEQYF
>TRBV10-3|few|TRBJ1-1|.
TGTGCCATCAGTGCCCAGGGAGAAGCTTTCTTT
CAISAQGEAFF
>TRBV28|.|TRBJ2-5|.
TGTGCCAGCAGTTTAGGAGGGAGGCCGGGGGAGACCCAGTACTTC
CASSLGGRPGETQYF
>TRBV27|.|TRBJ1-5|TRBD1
TGTGCCAGCAGTTTAGTCGGGCAGGGGGTATATCAGCCCCAGCATTTT
CASSLVGQGVYQPQHF
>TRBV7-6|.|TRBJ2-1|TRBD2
TGTGCCAGCAGCACCACTAGCGGGAGGGCCAATGAGCAGTTCTTC
CASSTTSGRANEQFF
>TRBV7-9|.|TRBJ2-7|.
TGTGCCAGCAGGGGAGACGTTAGTGAGGAGCAGTACTTC
CASRGDVSEEQYF
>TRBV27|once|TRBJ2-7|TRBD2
TGTGCCAGCAGTCCACTGGGACTAGCGGGAGGCTCCTACGAGCAGTACTTC
CASSPLGLAGGSYEQYF
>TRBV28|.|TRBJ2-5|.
TGTGCCAGCAGGGGTAGCGCGCTGATGGAAGAGACCCAGTACTTC
CASRGSALMEETQYF
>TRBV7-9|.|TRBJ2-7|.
TGTGCCAGCAGCCTGTTTGAGGGCCCCTACGAGCAGTACTTC
CASSLFEGPYEQYF
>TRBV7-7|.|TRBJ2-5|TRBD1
TGTGCTAGCAGCCGGGACAGAGCAGAGACCCAGTACTTC
CASSRDRAETQYF
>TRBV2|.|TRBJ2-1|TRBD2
TGTGCCGGAAAGCTAGCGGGAGCCTACAATGAGCAGTTCTTC
CAGKLAGAYNEQFF
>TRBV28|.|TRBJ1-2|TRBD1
TGTGCCAGCAGTTTCTGGCAGGGGGGCTATGGCTACACCTTC
CASSFWQGGYGYTF
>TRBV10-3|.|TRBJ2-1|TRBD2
TGTGCCATCGGCTGGGCGGGAGGGCCCACCTACAATGAGCAGTTCTTC
CAIGWAGGPTYNEQFF
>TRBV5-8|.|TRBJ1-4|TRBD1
TGTGCCAGCAGCGCGGGGACAGGGGAAGGGGAAAAACTGTTTTTT
CASSAGTGEGEKLFF
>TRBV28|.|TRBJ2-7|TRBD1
TGTGCCAGCAGTAGCATCCAACAGGGGACGTTTACCTACGAGCAGTACTTC
CASSSIQQGTFTYEQYF
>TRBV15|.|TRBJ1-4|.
TGTGCCACCAGCAGAGAGGGGGCAGCAAAACTGTTTTTT
CATSREGAAKLFF
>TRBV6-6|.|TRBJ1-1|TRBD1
TGTGCCACTTGGACAGGCAACACTGAAGCTTTCTTT
CATWTGNTEAFF
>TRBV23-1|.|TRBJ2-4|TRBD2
TGCGCCAGCAGACCCCGTCCGGGACTAGCTCCGAGTGGAGCCAAAAACATTCAGTACTTC
CASRPRPGLAPSGAKNIQYF
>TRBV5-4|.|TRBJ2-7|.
TGTGCCAGCAGCCCCCGCGGGCAGGGGGGCTTTTCCTACGAGCAGTACTTC
CASSPRGQGGFSYEQYF
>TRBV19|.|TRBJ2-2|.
TGTGCCAGTAGTATAGTATCCGGGAGCGGTTCCGGGGAGCTGTTTTTT
CASSIVSGSGSGELFF
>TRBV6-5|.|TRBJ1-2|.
TGTGCCAGCAGTTACTCGTCCAGGGCGTATGGCTACACCTTC
CASSYSSRAYGYTF
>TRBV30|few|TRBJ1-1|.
TGTGCCTGGAGTATGGCAGGGTGGTCAACTGAAGCTTTCTTT
CAWSMAGWSTEAFF
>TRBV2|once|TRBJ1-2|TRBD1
TGTGCCAGTTTGACAGGGGAGGGCGGGGGCTACACCTTC
CASLTGEGGGYTF
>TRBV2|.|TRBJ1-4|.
TGTGCCAGCAGTCCCGGGACTGGACGGGGATGGCTGTTTTTT
CASSPGTGRGWLFF
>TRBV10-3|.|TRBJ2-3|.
TGTGCCAGTCACGGGATGGGGGGAGGCACAGATACGCAGTATTTT
CASHGMGGGTDTQYF
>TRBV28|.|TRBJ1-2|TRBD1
TGTGCCAGCAGTTATAATTTGAGGGGGCCAGGAGGCTACACCTTC
CASSYNLRGPGGYTF
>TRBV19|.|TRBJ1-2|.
TGTGCCAGTAGTATTCCCACAGCCAACTATGGCTACACCTTC
CASSIPTANYGYTF
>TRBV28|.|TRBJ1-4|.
TGTGCCAGCAGGTTAGCAGGGGCGGCAACTAATGAAAAACTGTTTTTT
CASRLAGAATNEKLFF
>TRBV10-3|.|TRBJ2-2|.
TGTGCCATCAAGCCAGATAGCGAGCACGGGGAGCTGTTTTTT
CAIKPDSEHGELFF